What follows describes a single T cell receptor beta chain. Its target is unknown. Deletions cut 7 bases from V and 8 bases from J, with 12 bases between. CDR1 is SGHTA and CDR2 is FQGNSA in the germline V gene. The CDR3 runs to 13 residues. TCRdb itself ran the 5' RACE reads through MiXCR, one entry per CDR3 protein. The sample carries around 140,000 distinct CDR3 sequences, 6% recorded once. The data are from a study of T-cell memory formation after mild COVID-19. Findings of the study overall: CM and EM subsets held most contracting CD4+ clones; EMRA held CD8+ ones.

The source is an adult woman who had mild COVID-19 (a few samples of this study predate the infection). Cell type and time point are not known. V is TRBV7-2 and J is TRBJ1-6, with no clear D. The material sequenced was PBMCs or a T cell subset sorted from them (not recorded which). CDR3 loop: CASTLSLYSPLHF. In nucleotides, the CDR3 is TGTGCCAGCACCCTTTCTCTGTATTCACCCCTCCACTTT.